This T cell receptor (beta chain) was captured by sequencing in a study of Ad26.COV2.S vaccination and SARS-CoV-2 variants. Study summary: A participant enrolled in the COV1001 Ad26.COV2.S trial arm provided the sample.

The sample's treatment: roughly 20 received Ad26.COV2.S at low or high dose, single or two shots; about 5 received placebo; per-sample allocation not given. The investigators took samples on day 63 after the first vaccine or placebo injection. Boston provided a donor who was an adult aged 18-55 years. General study points: CD8+ and CD4+ T cells specific for spike reportedly responded with substantial breadth after vaccination. TCR breadth and depth estimates may have understated total T cell responses.

The repertoire was sequenced with immunoSEQ multiplex PCR; TCRdb's copy has only in-frame clones and lacks some. The sample yields hundreds of thousands of clones, about 90% seen once. CDR1 is MNHEY, CDR2 SMNVEV, per germline (reference sequence). V lost 0 bases and J lost 1, with 10 bases in between. CDR3 length equals 15 residues. As regards this clone: Its antigen is unknown. The sample contains more than one DNA sequence encoding this CDR3.

The sequence came from a person between 18 and 59 years old who received the Ad26.COV2.S COVID-19 vaccine or a placebo. The J gene is TRBJ2-7, the V gene TRBV27; possible D gene TRBD1, 7 bases. The sequenced sample was peripheral blood, obtained in a trial of Ad26.COV2.S vaccine versus placebo. Here the CDR3 DNA reads TGTGCCAGCAGTTTATCGGCAGGGGGGTCCTACGAGCAGTACTTC. Its translation is CASSLSAGGSYEQYF.